The next 5 T cell receptor beta chains were all read from a single sample in a study of T cell changes during pregnancy in multiple sclerosis. Clones were sequenced by immunoSEQ multiplex PCR, and TCRdb holds only the in-frame ones, with some missing. The profile covers 50,000 to 60,000 clones, with approximately 90% appearing a single time and over 0.45% taken by the ten largest. Sequencing used CD4+ T cells from peripheral blood mononuclear cells, obtained in the first trimester of pregnancy. These receptors originate from a female donor with multiple sclerosis, enrolled in a pregnancy study.

The rearrangement links TRBV9 to TRBJ2-7; TRBD2 aligns across 12 bases. This CDR3 spans 16 amino acids. Germline V gives CDR1 SGDLS, CDR2 YYNGEE. Trimming took 2 bases from V and 3 from J; bases not matched to a gene: 6. Here the CDR3 reads CASSVGLAGTLYEQYF. CDR3 coding DNA: TGTGCCAGCAGCGTCGGACTAGCGGGAACCCTCTACGAGCAGTACTTC.

The chain employs TRBV18 and TRBJ2-7; 8 bases are a match to TRBD1. The CDR3 sequence is 15 residues long. The germline V gene encodes CDR1 KGHSH and CDR2 LQKENI. Unmatched junction bases numbered 6, after V lost 0 bases and J lost 5 bases. CDR3 in DNA: TGTGCCAGCTCACCACCTGGGACAGGCCCCCACGAGCAGTACTTC. This translates into CASSPPGTGPHEQYF.

This rearrangement joins TRBV19 to TRBJ2-3, with 12 bases matching TRBD2. The CDR3 has 15 amino acids. Trimming cost V 6 bases and J 3 bases; bases outside gene matches: 4. Germline loops: CDR1 LNHDA, CDR2 SQIVND (reference sequence). The DNA of the CDR3 is TGTGCCAGTAGAGGGACTAGCGGGTTTACAGATACGCAGTATTTT. Amino acids: CASRGTSGFTDTQYF. The full variable domain, with the rest looked up from reference TRBV19 and TRBJ2-3, is DGGITQSPKYLFRKEGQNVTLSCEQNLNHDAMYWYRQDPGQGLRLIYYSQIVNDFQKGDIAEGYSVSREKKESFPLTVTSAQKNPTAFYLCASRGTSGFTDTQYFGPGTRLTVL.

The chain uses TRBV6-6 and TRBJ1-1; TRBD1 agrees at 7 bases. Trimming removed 4 bases from V and 0 bases from J; junction bases left unmatched: 8. The CDR3 loop spans 16 amino acids. The germline V gene has CDR1 MNHNY and CDR2 SVGAGI (reference sequence). In DNA form, the CDR3 reads TGTGCCAGCAGTTTTGGGACAGCTAACATGAACACTGAAGCTTTCTTT. Its translation is CASSFGTANMNTEAFF.

The chain combines TRBV27 with TRBJ2-2, with TRBD1 matching over 7 bases. In germline, CDR1 is MNHEY, CDR2 SMNVEV (reference sequence). The trim removed 6 bases at V and 7 bases at J, leaving 8 bases unmatched. The CDR3 length is 14 residues. CDR3 protein: CASRPADRVGELFF. The DNA for the CDR3 is TGTGCCAGCAGACCCGCCGACAGGGTCGGGGAGCTGTTTTTT.